The clone carrying this T cell receptor (beta chain) has just a few counts. Authors of the study amplified TCR beta CDR3 regions from RNA transcripts. The HTBI primer set served for first-round RT-PCR of the TCR CDR3. One entry per CDR3 protein results from TCRdb running MiXCR on the multiplex PCR reads. The sample holds 450,000 to 600,000 distinct CDR3 sequences, just under 20% seen once. These data belong to a study of T cells in Graves' hyperthyroidism and ophthalmopathy. V lost 5 bases to trimming and J lost 3 bases; unmatched junction nucleotides: 6. The germline gives CDR1 DFQATT, CDR2 SNEGSKA (reference sequence). CDR3 size: 14 residues.

The sequenced sample was blood. This chain connects TRBV20-1 to TRBJ2-7, with TRBD2 matching 11 bases. The TCR was taken from a man between 40 and 49 years old with Graves' ophthalmopathy. CDR3 nucleotides: TGCAGTGCTCCTGTCCTAGCGGGGGGCTACGAGCAGTACTTC. The encoded protein is CSAPVLAGGYEQYF.